This T cell receptor (beta chain) was profiled in a study of cytomegalovirus exposure and HLA in healthy donors. Researchers ran the PCR with 60 Vbeta and 13 Jbeta primers. TCRdb's table, derived via immunoSEQ multiplex PCR, lists solely in-frame clones and lacks some. The sample includes fewer than 350,000 clones, about 87% seen only once; the top ten take approximately 2%. The CDR3 is made up of 13 amino acids. V was clipped by 5 bases and J by 1 base; unmatched bases: 0. CDR1 and CDR2 (germline): SGHNT, YENEEA. Whereas donors were nominally healthy upon sampling, unrecorded immune exposures were probable. In regard to this clone: Its matching antigen is unknown.

Findings of the study overall: In a later analysis, HLA-C alleles had the fewest associated TCRs, DRB1 alleles the most. Cytomegalovirus association was assigned to approximately 160 TCR beta chains. In a later analysis, common viral pathogens appeared linked to several of the most significant clusters.

The V and J genes are TRBV11-3 and TRBJ2-3, with 7 positions matching TRBD2. This sequence originates from a woman between 18 and 29 years old in good health and CMV-seronegative. Sequences were obtained from PBMCs. CDR3 sequence reads: CASSAGGTDTQYF. Here the CDR3 DNA reads TGTGCCAGCAGCGCGGGGGGCACAGATACGCAGTATTTT.